This TCR beta chain appears in the sequencing data of a study of cytomegalovirus exposure and HLA in healthy donors. Study in general: A prior analysis found 117 million unique TCR beta sequences from approximately 190 million T cells. The study's early data release held about 85 million unique TCRs from HLA-typed donors.

In the PCR, 60 Vbeta and 13 Jbeta primers were used. Here immunoSEQ multiplex PCR was the method, and the copy in TCRdb shows in-frame clones only, minus some. The sample carries around 110,000 clones, 79% recorded once. This CDR3 region has 14 residues. With 5 bases removed from V and 0 bases from J, the gap between germline ends came to 11 bases. The germline gives CDR1 SGHRS, CDR2 YFSETQ. This sequence joins TRBV5-1 and TRBJ1-1; no definite D call. Sequenced sample: PBMCs. The receptor was derived from a man aged 30 to 39 in good health and CMV-seropositive. CDR3 region: CASSPQVMNTEAFF. In nucleotides, the CDR3 is TGCGCCAGCAGTCCTCAGGTCATGAACACTGAAGCTTTCTTT.